This is a list of T cell receptor beta chains from one sample in a study of blood T cells in healthy people across ages. TCRdb re-called the 5' RACE reads with MiXCR, one entry per CDR3 protein. This sample has around 1,900,000 distinct CDR3 sequences, with 39% found just once. Sequencing was carried out using blood. Receptor source: a human donor in good health. Each CDR3 is given with its conserved first and last residue. Each record gives: D gene, clone size, V gene, J gene, CDR3 protein, CDR3 DNA. A D gene is named only where the DNA matches it firmly. A row's size may be missing; if present it is once, few, many or a size class.

D: .
size: few
V: TRBV28
J: TRBJ1-4
CDR3: CASSPPPGGNEKLFF
DNA: TGTGCCAGCAGTCCCCCCCCCGGAGGTAATGAAAAACTGTTTTTT

D: .
size: .
V: TRBV2
J: TRBJ1-4
CDR3: CASERQIATNEKLFF
DNA: TGTGCCAGCGAAAGGCAGATTGCAACTAATGAAAAACTGTTTTTT

D: TRBD2
size: .
V: TRBV27
J: TRBJ2-1
CDR3: CASSSWTSFTEGGIGDEQFF
DNA: TGTGCCAGCAGTTCTTGGACTAGCTTCACGGAGGGTGGAATTGGGGATGAGCAGTTCTTC

D: .
size: .
V: TRBV11-1
J: TRBJ2-7
CDR3: CASSATGEADEQYF
DNA: TGTGCCAGCAGCGCCACAGGGGAGGCGGACGAGCAGTACTTC

D: .
size: once
V: TRBV7-2
J: TRBJ2-1
CDR3: CASSPRAQGGRYNEQFF
DNA: TGTGCCAGCAGCCCACGAGCACAGGGAGGGAGGTACAATGAGCAGTTCTTC

D: .
size: few
V: TRBV29-1
J: TRBJ2-1
CDR3: CSDIVPAYNEQFF
DNA: TGCAGCGACATCGTTCCGGCGTACAATGAGCAGTTCTTC

D: TRBD1
size: .
V: TRBV20-1
J: TRBJ2-5
CDR3: CSALGQGEETQYF
DNA: TGCAGTGCGCTGGGACAGGGAGAAGAGACCCAGTACTTC

D: .
size: .
V: TRBV7-2
J: TRBJ1-5
CDR3: CASSPTRAGRYFQPQHF
DNA: TGTGCCAGCAGCCCTACACGGGCAGGGCGTTATTTCCAGCCCCAGCATTTT

D: .
size: many
V: TRBV5-1
J: TRBJ2-5
CDR3: CASSLSREETQYF
DNA: TGTGCCAGCAGTTTATCCAGGGAAGAGACCCAGTACTTC

D: TRBD1
size: .
V: TRBV3-1
J: TRBJ1-2
CDR3: CASSQGGDSFYGYTF
DNA: TGTGCCAGCAGCCAAGGCGGGGACAGCTTCTATGGCTACACCTTC

D: .
size: few
V: TRBV5-1
J: TRBJ2-7
CDR3: CASSEQGTYEQYF
DNA: TGTGCCAGCAGTGAACAAGGAACTTACGAGCAGTACTTC

D: TRBD2
size: few
V: TRBV6-5
J: TRBJ2-1
CDR3: CASSYSMGASGGTEQFF
DNA: TGTGCCAGCAGTTACTCGATGGGGGCGAGCGGGGGAACTGAGCAGTTCTTC

D: TRBD2
size: .
V: TRBV27
J: TRBJ2-2
CDR3: CASKDRVGLAGTNTGELFF
DNA: TGTGCCAGCAAGGACAGGGTAGGACTAGCGGGCACGAACACCGGGGAGCTGTTTTTT

D: .
size: .
V: TRBV6-5
J: TRBJ1-5
CDR3: CASWGPNRPQHF
DNA: TGTGCCAGCTGGGGTCCCAATCGGCCCCAGCATTTT

D: .
size: .
V: TRBV12-3/TRBV12-4
J: TRBJ1-6
CDR3: CASSKGRRNSPLHF
DNA: TGTGCCAGCAGTAAGGGACGTAGGAATTCACCTCTCCACTTT

D: TRBD1
size: .
V: TRBV12-3/TRBV12-4
J: TRBJ2-1
CDR3: CASSRKRQGASYNEQFF
DNA: TGTGCCAGCAGTCGAAAACGACAGGGGGCTTCCTACAATGAGCAGTTCTTC

D: TRBD1
size: .
V: TRBV4-3
J: TRBJ1-1
CDR3: CASSQARTGNTEAFF
DNA: TGCGCCAGCAGCCAGGCCAGGACAGGAAACACTGAAGCTTTCTTT

D: .
size: few
V: TRBV13
J: TRBJ2-7
CDR3: CASSTNGALFYEQYF
DNA: TGTGCCAGCAGCACCAACGGGGCCCTCTTTTACGAGCAGTACTTC

D: .
size: few
V: TRBV29-1
J: TRBJ1-2
CDR3: CSVDREVGGYTF
DNA: TGCAGCGTTGACAGGGAAGTCGGTGGCTACACCTTC

D: .
size: .
V: TRBV4-1
J: TRBJ2-7
CDR3: CASSQEEGNEQYF
DNA: TGCGCCAGCAGCCAAGAGGAAGGAAACGAGCAGTACTTC

D: .
size: .
V: TRBV12-3/TRBV12-4
J: TRBJ1-2
CDR3: CASRKRTADYGYTF
DNA: TGTGCCAGCAGGAAACGGACAGCGGACTATGGCTACACCTTC

D: .
size: few
V: TRBV28
J: TRBJ1-5
CDR3: CASSSHGNQPQHF
DNA: TGTGCCAGCAGTTCGCATGGCAATCAGCCCCAGCATTTT

D: .
size: .
V: TRBV6-5
J: TRBJ2-3
CDR3: CASSYEHSTMDTGTDTLYF
DNA: TGTGCCAGCAGCTACGAACACTCTACGATGGACACTGGCACAGATACGCTGTATTTT

D: .
size: .
V: TRBV3-1
J: TRBJ2-7
CDR3: CASSQVNLVQYF
DNA: TGTGCCAGCAGCCAAGTAAATCTTGTGCAGTACTTC

D: .
size: few
V: TRBV7-8
J: TRBJ2-7
CDR3: CASSLREGVDEQYF
DNA: TGTGCCAGCAGCCTCAGAGAGGGGGTAGACGAGCAGTACTTC

D: .
size: .
V: TRBV3-1
J: TRBJ2-3
CDR3: CASSQDDRNTQYF
DNA: TGTGCCAGCAGCCAAGATGACCGGAATACGCAGTATTTT

D: .
size: many
V: TRBV29-1
J: TRBJ2-5
CDR3: CSVELASPQETQYF
DNA: TGCAGCGTTGAACTGGCTAGTCCGCAAGAGACCCAGTACTTC

D: TRBD2
size: .
V: TRBV7-3
J: TRBJ2-1
CDR3: CASSIGLAGEQFF
DNA: TGTGCCAGCAGCATCGGACTAGCTGGTGAGCAGTTCTTC

D: .
size: .
V: TRBV7-9
J: TRBJ1-2
CDR3: CASSLVGRGSYGYTF
DNA: TGTGCCAGCAGCTTAGTGGGCAGGGGATCCTATGGCTACACCTTC

D: TRBD1
size: .
V: TRBV5-1
J: TRBJ1-1
CDR3: CASSLGTGDAEAFF
DNA: TGCGCCAGCAGCTTGGGGACAGGTGACGCTGAAGCTTTCTTT

D: .
size: few
V: TRBV2
J: TRBJ2-7
CDR3: CASRPLFVGTGVYEQYF
DNA: TGTGCCAGCAGACCCCTCTTTGTCGGGACCGGCGTCTACGAGCAGTACTTC

D: TRBD1
size: few
V: TRBV29-1
J: TRBJ2-3
CDR3: CSLQGAFSTDTQYF
DNA: TGCAGCTTACAGGGGGCGTTTAGCACAGATACGCAGTATTTT

D: .
size: few
V: TRBV25-1
J: TRBJ1-4
CDR3: CASSDSGIEKLFF
DNA: TGTGCCAGCAGTGATTCCGGGATCGAAAAACTGTTTTTT

D: .
size: .
V: TRBV20-1
J: TRBJ2-1
CDR3: CSARGDFNEQFF
DNA: TGCAGTGCTAGGGGGGATTTCAATGAGCAGTTCTTC

D: TRBD1
size: many
V: TRBV27
J: TRBJ2-3
CDR3: CASSFDRARIDTQYF
DNA: TGTGCCAGCAGTTTCGACAGGGCGAGAATTGATACGCAGTATTTT

D: .
size: .
V: TRBV27
J: TRBJ2-7
CDR3: CASRETGPGSGEQYF
DNA: TGTGCCAGCAGGGAAACAGGCCCAGGGTCGGGGGAGCAGTACTTC

D: .
size: many
V: TRBV10-3
J: TRBJ2-7
CDR3: CAISYIQGYEQYF
DNA: TGTGCCATCAGTTACATTCAGGGTTACGAGCAGTACTTC

D: TRBD1
size: .
V: TRBV6-2/TRBV6-3
J: TRBJ2-7
CDR3: CASRPAGTGMNEQYF
DNA: TGTGCCAGCAGACCAGCCGGGACAGGGATGAACGAGCAGTACTTC

D: .
size: many
V: TRBV10-3
J: TRBJ2-1
CDR3: CAISSGLNNEQFF
DNA: TGTGCCATCAGCTCCGGCCTAAACAATGAGCAGTTCTTC

D: .
size: .
V: TRBV6-2/TRBV6-3
J: TRBJ1-5
CDR3: CATRKEGPNKYQPQHF
DNA: TGTGCCACCAGAAAAGAAGGACCCAATAAATATCAGCCCCAGCATTTT

D: TRBD2
size: .
V: TRBV24-1
J: TRBJ2-3
CDR3: CATSDPSGTSGGATDTQYF
DNA: TGTGCCACCAGTGACCCCTCTGGGACTAGCGGGGGAGCCACAGATACGCAGTATTTT

D: TRBD2
size: .
V: TRBV20-1
J: TRBJ2-5
CDR3: CSAFVVSSGDQETQYF
DNA: TGCAGTGCTTTTGTCGTGTCTAGCGGGGACCAAGAGACCCAGTACTTC

D: .
size: once
V: TRBV3-1
J: TRBJ2-1
CDR3: CASSQASEGIHNEQFF
DNA: TGTGCCAGCAGCCAAGCCTCGGAGGGAATCCACAATGAGCAGTTCTTC

D: .
size: .
V: TRBV6-6
J: TRBJ2-1
CDR3: CASSTVAAFYNEQFF
DNA: TGTGCCAGCAGTACGGTGGCAGCTTTCTACAATGAGCAGTTCTTC

D: .
size: .
V: TRBV5-1
J: TRBJ2-1
CDR3: CASSYESRKEQFF
DNA: TGCGCCAGCAGCTATGAATCCCGGAAGGAGCAGTTCTTC

D: TRBD1
size: few
V: TRBV24-1
J: TRBJ1-2
CDR3: CATSEAGQGRDYTF
DNA: TGTGCCACCAGTGAGGCGGGACAGGGGAGAGACTACACCTTC

D: .
size: .
V: TRBV12-3/TRBV12-4
J: TRBJ2-5
CDR3: CASSSPSRMKETQYF
DNA: TGTGCCAGCAGTTCCCCTAGCCGGATGAAAGAGACCCAGTACTTC

D: .
size: .
V: TRBV2
J: TRBJ1-2
CDR3: CASSVDFYGYTF
DNA: TGTGCCAGCAGTGTAGACTTTTATGGCTACACCTTC

D: TRBD2
size: .
V: TRBV4-3
J: TRBJ2-1
CDR3: CASSQDGTRGGNEQFF
DNA: TGCGCCAGCAGCCAAGATGGGACTAGGGGGGGCAATGAACAGTTCTTC